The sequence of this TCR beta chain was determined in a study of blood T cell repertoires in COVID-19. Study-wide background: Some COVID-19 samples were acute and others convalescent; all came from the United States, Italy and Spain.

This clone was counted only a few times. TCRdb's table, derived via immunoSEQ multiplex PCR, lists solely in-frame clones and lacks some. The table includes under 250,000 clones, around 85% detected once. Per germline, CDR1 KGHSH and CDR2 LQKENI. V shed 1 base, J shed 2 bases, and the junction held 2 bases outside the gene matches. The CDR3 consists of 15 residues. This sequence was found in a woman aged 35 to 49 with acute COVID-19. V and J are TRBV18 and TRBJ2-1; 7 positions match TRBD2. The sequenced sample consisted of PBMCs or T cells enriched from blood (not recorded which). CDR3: CASSPLAGAYNEQFF. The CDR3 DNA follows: TGTGCCAGCTCACCACTAGCGGGTGCCTACAATGAGCAGTTCTTC. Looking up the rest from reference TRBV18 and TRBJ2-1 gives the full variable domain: NAGVMQNPRHLVRRRGQEARLRCSPMKGHSHVYWYRQLPEEGLKFMVYLQKENIIDESGMPKERFSAEFPKEGPSILRIQQVVRGDSAAYFCASSPLAGAYNEQFFGPGTRLTVL.